These 27 T cell receptor beta chains originate from one sample sequenced in a study of OX40 agonist ivuxolimab in advanced cancers. The protocol was immunoSEQ multiplex PCR, while the TCRdb copy is restricted to in-frame clones and leaves out a portion. The data show around 100,000 clones, approximately 87% seen once. Sequencing used CD4+ or CD8+ T cells sorted from blood, obtained in a trial of the OX40 agonist ivuxolimab. Every receptor here comes from an adult with an advanced solid tumor such as melanoma, head and neck, liver or kidney cancer.

The chain links TRBV20-1 to TRBJ1-2, with D tentatively TRBD1 (6 bases). Germline V gives CDR1 DFQATT, CDR2 SNEGSKA (reference sequence). The CDR3 extends over 10 amino acids. Trimming pared 5 bases from V and 8 bases from J, leaving 9 bases between. CDR3 amino acids: CSAYREGYTF. CDR3 bases: TGCAGTGCTTACAGGGAAGGCTACACCTTC.

The chain links TRBV10-2 to TRBJ2-3, with 8 nucleotides matching TRBD2. The CDR3 consists of 14 residues. V was clipped by 5 bases and J by 1 base; unmatched bases: 2. Germline CDR1 WSHSY, CDR2 SAAADI. The chain's CDR3 is CASSRRGGTDTQYF. The CDR3 DNA reads TGCGCCAGCAGTAGGCGGGGGGGCACAGATACGCAGTATTTT.

The chain has TRBV10-1 and TRBJ2-1; TRBD2 aligns across 7 bases. Germline trimming cut 3 bases from V and 9 bases from J; bases unmatched to any gene: 8. Germline loops: CDR1 WNHNN, CDR2 SYGVQD (reference sequence). CDR3 length equals 14 residues. The CDR3 spells CASSEPAGPGEQFF. DNA for the CDR3: TGCGCCAGCAGTGAACCAGCGGGGCCCGGTGAGCAGTTCTTC.

This chain links TRBV11-3 with TRBJ2-2, with D perhaps TRBD1 (6 bases). The V gene's germline CDR1 is SGHNT and CDR2 YENEEA. The CDR3 has 17 amino acids. V lost 2 bases to trimming and J lost 1 base, with 14 bases between them. Written as DNA, the CDR3 is TGTGCCAGCAGCTTAAAGGCGGACAGTCTGAACACCGGGGAGCTGTTTTTT. The encoded protein is CASSLKADSLNTGELFF.

The genes are TRBV5-4 and TRBJ2-3; 14 bases align to TRBD2. V was pared by 4 bases and J by 2 bases, with 12 bases of the junction left unmatched. There are 19 residues in the CDR3. The germline V gene encodes CDR1 SGHNT and CDR2 YYREEE (reference sequence). The DNA for the CDR3 is TGTGCCAGCAGCCCGGGACTAGCGGGGGCCCATAGGACCACAGATACGCAGTATTTT. Translation: CASSPGLAGAHRTTDTQYF.

V gene TRBV30 combines with J gene TRBJ1-4, with unresolved D. The CDR3 spans 13 residues. Trimming pared 3 bases from V and 10 bases from J, leaving 15 bases between. The germline V gene encodes CDR1 GTSNPN and CDR2 SVGIG (reference sequence). CDR3 loop: CAWRREAVGKLFF. The CDR3 DNA reads TGTGCCTGGAGAAGGGAAGCAGTGGGAAAACTGTTTTTT. The full variable domain, completed using reference TRBV30 and TRBJ1-4, is SQTIHQWPATLVQPVGSPLSLECTVEGTSNPNLYWYRQAAGRGLQLLFYSVGIGQISSEVPQNLSASRPQDRQFILSSKKLLLSDSGFYLCAWRREAVGKLFFGSGTQLSVL.

V usage is TRBV30 and J usage is TRBJ2-5; D is perhaps TRBD1 (7 bases). V was shortened by 3 bases and J by 3 bases, with 20 bases between the two germline ends. Germline V gene data show CDR1 as GTSNPN and CDR2 as SVGIG (reference sequence). The CDR3 extends over 16 amino acids. CDR3 sequence (DNA): TGTGCCTGGAGAGGGGGCCTCGGTAGCGGAAAAGAGACCCAGTACTTC. Its translation is CAWRGGLGSGKETQYF. Using reference TRBV30 and TRBJ2-5 for the parts outside the CDR3, the full variable domain is SQTIHQWPATLVQPVGSPLSLECTVEGTSNPNLYWYRQAAGRGLQLLFYSVGIGQISSEVPQNLSASRPQDRQFILSSKKLLLSDSGFYLCAWRGGLGSGKETQYFGPGTRLLVL.

The chain carries TRBV5-1 and TRBJ2-7; a possible D gene is TRBD1 (5 bases). V lost 3 bases and J lost 6, with 16 bases in between. This CDR3 is 14 amino acids long. The germline V gene encodes CDR1 SGHRS and CDR2 YFSETQ. This chain's CDR3 is CASSSLQGRREQYF. CDR3 nucleotides: TGCGCCAGCAGCTCCCTGCAGGGCCGGCGCGAGCAGTACTTC. Full variable domain (remainder filled in from reference TRBV5-1 and TRBJ2-7): KAGVTQTPRYLIKTRGQQVTLSCSPISGHRSVSWYQQTPGQGLQFLFEYFSETQRNKGNFPGRFSGRQFSNSRSEMNVSTLELGDSALYLCASSSLQGRREQYFGPGTRLTVT.

The chain employs TRBV6-5 and TRBJ2-5; D gene ambiguous. The CDR3 runs 16 residues. The germline gives CDR1 MNHEY, CDR2 SVGAGI. V lost 2 bases and J lost 1, with 14 bases in between. The CDR3 spells CASSYKGLRPQETQYF. The CDR3 DNA follows: TGTGCCAGCAGTTACAAAGGGCTGAGGCCCCAAGAGACCCAGTACTTC.

This chain connects TRBV6-6 to TRBJ1-2, with 7 positions matching TRBD1. V lost 6 bases and J lost 5; bases outside the gene matches: 6. Germline CDR1 reads MNHNY; CDR2 reads SVGAGI (reference sequence). This CDR3 region has 13 residues. The CDR3 spells CASRAAGGYGYTF. The DNA for the CDR3 is TGTGCCAGCAGGGCCGCAGGGGGATATGGCTACACCTTC.

J is TRBJ2-5 and V is TRBV5-4; TRBD1 aligns across 7 bases. The last part of the DNA fits TRBJ2-7 better; the J call may be wrong. CDR1 and CDR2 from the germline V gene are SGHNT and YYREEE (reference sequence). CDR3 length: 14 residues. CDR3 sequence (DNA): TGTGCCAGCAGCAGGACAGGCACCGTCTACGAGCAGTACTTC. It codes for CASSRTGTVYEQYF.

This sequence joins TRBV30 and TRBJ1-6; 7 bases are shared with TRBD1. Trimming took 0 bases from V and 7 from J; bases not matched to a gene: 6. The CDR3 is made up of 15 amino acids. Germline CDR1 and CDR2: GTSNPN and SVGIG (reference sequence). This CDR3 is CAWSVRQGGNSPLHF. As DNA, the CDR3 is TGTGCCTGGAGTGTTCGACAGGGTGGAAATTCACCCCTCCACTTT.

The chain has TRBV19 and TRBJ2-5; tentatively, D is TRBD1 or TRBD2 (6 bases each). Germline values: CDR1 LNHDA, CDR2 SQIVND (reference sequence). The CDR3 length is 16 residues. V was clipped by 3 bases and J by 7 bases, with 21 bases between them. Here the CDR3 DNA reads TGTGCCAGTAGTATTGGAGGTAGCGGAGGCAGGGGGACCCAGTACTTC. Amino acid sequence: CASSIGGSGGRGTQYF.

The J gene is TRBJ1-5, the V gene TRBV2, with TRBD1 matching over 9 bases. The CDR3 has 15 residues. V was pared by 8 bases and J by 2 bases, with 7 bases of the junction left unmatched. Germline-derived CDR1 and CDR2 are SNHLY and FYNNEI. In DNA form, the CDR3 reads TGTGCCAGCGTCGGGACAGGGAGGCGCAATCAGCCCCAGCATTTT. It yields the protein CASVGTGRRNQPQHF.

The rearrangement links TRBV10-1 to TRBJ1-1, with a weak D call TRBD1 (6 bases). Looked up from germline, CDR1 is WNHNN and CDR2 is SYGVQD (reference sequence). The CDR3 consists of 13 residues. Between the trimmed V and J ends, which lost 0 bases and 9 bases, there was a span of 11 bases. The CDR3 reads CASSESGGAKAFF. CDR3 nucleotides: TGCGCCAGCAGTGAGTCGGGGGGGGCTAAAGCTTTCTTT.

This chain connects TRBV6-5 to TRBJ1-2; TRBD1 aligns across 7 bases. In germline, CDR1 is MNHEY, CDR2 SVGAGI. J lost 4 bases, V lost 2 bases, and 7 bases had no gene match. This CDR3 contains 15 residues. CDR3 nucleotides: TGTGCCAGCAGTTACAGAAGAGGACAGGTCTATGGCTACACCTTC. Protein product: CASSYRRGQVYGYTF.

This clone was recorded only once. CDR3 region: CASSGQETQYF. CDR3 bases: TGTGCCAGCAGCGGGCAAGAGACCCAGTACTTC. The rearrangement links TRBV5-4 to TRBJ2-5; D not resolved. The CDR3 length is 11 residues. Trimming shortened V by 4 bases and J by 2 bases, and 3 bases separated the two germline ends. Germline V lookup: CDR1 SGHNT, CDR2 YYREEE (reference sequence).

This chain uses TRBV11-3 with TRBJ1-1; D gene uncertain. The V and J ends lost 5 bases and 1 base respectively, with 8 bases between them. The CDR3 runs to 13 residues. The germline V gene has CDR1 SGHNT and CDR2 YENEEA. DNA of the CDR3: TGTGCCAGCAGCGCGTTTCAGAACACTGAAGCTTTCTTT. Translating gives CASSAFQNTEAFF.

J is TRBJ2-2 and V is TRBV27; 7 nucleotides line up with TRBD2. CDR1 is MNHEY and CDR2 is SMNVEV in the germline V gene (reference sequence). The V and J ends lost 7 bases and 4 bases, in that order; junction bases with no gene match: 9. The CDR3 sequence is 15 residues long. CDR3 sequence reads: CASTPTSPVTGELFF. In DNA, the CDR3 is TGTGCCAGCACACCGACTAGCCCCGTCACCGGGGAGCTGTTTTTT.

CDR3 protein: CAWGRSVDKAFF. DNA of the CDR3: TGTGCCTGGGGCAGGTCGGTCGATAAAGCTTTCTTT. The chain carries TRBV30 and TRBJ1-1; D is unclear. The CDR3 length is 12 residues. The V end was cut by 5 bases, the J end by 9 bases, with 16 bases between. Germline-derived CDR1 and CDR2 are GTSNPN and SVGIG (reference sequence).

The rearrangement joins TRBV7-9 to TRBJ2-1; 8 bases align to TRBD1. The CDR3 extends over 15 amino acids. In germline, CDR1 is SEHNR, CDR2 FQNEAQ (reference sequence). J gave up 0 bases and V 5 bases, and 3 bases lay outside the gene matches. CDR3 bases: TGTGCCAGCAGCCCCGACAGGGGCTCCTACAATGAGCAGTTCTTC. Amino acids: CASSPDRGSYNEQFF.

The chain links TRBV6-5 to TRBJ1-2; D call uncertain. Germline V CDR1 and CDR2: MNHEY, SVGAGI. V lost 4 bases and J lost 0, with 15 bases in between. This CDR3 is built from 16 residues. The CDR3 reads CASSSNSNRANYGYTF. The CDR3 nucleotides read TGTGCCAGCAGTTCCAACAGTAATCGAGCTAACTATGGCTACACCTTC.

The chain joins TRBV7-2 to TRBJ1-5; no clear D. There are 15 residues in the CDR3. With 7 bases removed from V and 0 bases from J, the gap between germline ends came to 13 bases. The germline CDR1 and CDR2 sequences are SGHTA and FQGNSA. The CDR3 DNA reads as TGTGCCAGCACCCGACCGGGGATTAGCAATCAGCCCCAGCATTTT. The encoded protein is CASTRPGISNQPQHF.

This chain connects TRBV7-2 to TRBJ2-7, with 7 bases fitting TRBD2. CDR1 and CDR2 from the germline V gene are SGHTA and FQGNSA. The CDR3 sequence is 16 residues long. V shed 1 base and J 0 bases; nucleotides not matched to a gene: 6. The CDR3 DNA is TGTGCCAGCAGCTTAGTATCGGCTAGCGGCTCCTACGAGCAGTACTTC. Encoded protein: CASSLVSASGSYEQYF.

The CDR3 is CASSLDWGDYGYTF. In DNA, the CDR3 is TGTGCCAGCAGCTTGGATTGGGGGGACTATGGCTACACCTTC. The chain is built from TRBV7-3 and TRBJ1-2, with TRBD1 as a possible D gene (5 bases). The length of the CDR3 is 14 residues. The germline V gene encodes CDR1 SGHTA and CDR2 FQGTGA. V lost 3 bases to trimming and J lost 3 bases, with 11 bases between them.

This chain joins TRBV30 and TRBJ1-1; D not resolved. The V gene lost 0 bases and the J gene lost 3 bases, with 8 bases spanning the gap. Germline values: CDR1 GTSNPN, CDR2 SVGIG (reference sequence). This CDR3 region has 13 residues. The CDR3 is CAWSVRRYTEAFF. The CDR3 coding sequence is TGTGCCTGGAGTGTACGGAGATACACTGAAGCTTTCTTT. Supplemented by reference TRBV30 and TRBJ1-1, the full variable domain reads SQTIHQWPATLVQPVGSPLSLECTVEGTSNPNLYWYRQAAGRGLQLLFYSVGIGQISSEVPQNLSASRPQDRQFILSSKKLLLSDSGFYLCAWSVRRYTEAFFGQGTRLTVV.

The V and J genes are TRBV10-3 and TRBJ1-2; perhaps TRBD1 as D (6 bases). Germline lookup yields CDR1 ENHRY and CDR2 SYGVKD. The length of the CDR3 is 13 residues. Trimming removed 6 bases from V and 2 bases from J, with 10 bases in between. CDR3 sequence (DNA): TGTGCCATCAGCGGACAGCAGAACTATGGCTACACCTTC. As protein: CAISGQQNYGYTF.